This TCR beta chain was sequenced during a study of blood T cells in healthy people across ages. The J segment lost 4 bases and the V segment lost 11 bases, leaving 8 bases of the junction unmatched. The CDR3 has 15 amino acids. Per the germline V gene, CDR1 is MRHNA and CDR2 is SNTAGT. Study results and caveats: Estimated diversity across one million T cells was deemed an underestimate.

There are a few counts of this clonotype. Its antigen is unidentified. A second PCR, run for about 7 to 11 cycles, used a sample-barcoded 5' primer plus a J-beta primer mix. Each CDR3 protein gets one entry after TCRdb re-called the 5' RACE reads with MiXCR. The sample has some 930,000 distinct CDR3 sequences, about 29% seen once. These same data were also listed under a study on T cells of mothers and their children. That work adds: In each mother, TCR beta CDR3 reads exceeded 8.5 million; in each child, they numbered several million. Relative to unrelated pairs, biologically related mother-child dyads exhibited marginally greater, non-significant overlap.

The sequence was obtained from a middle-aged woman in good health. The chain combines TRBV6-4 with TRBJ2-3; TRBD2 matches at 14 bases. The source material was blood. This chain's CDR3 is CASATSGGAADTQYF. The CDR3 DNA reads TGTGCCTCTGCGACTAGCGGGGGGGCCGCAGATACGCAGTATTTT.